This TCR beta chain was sequenced during a study of regulatory T cells in long-lasting Graves disease. The CDR3 sequence is 17 residues long. V was shortened by 2 bases and J by 2 bases, with 16 bases between the two germline ends. Germline CDR1 reads SGDLS; CDR2 reads YYNGEE. The time point: persistent/refractory GD, antithyroid drugs over 5 years with positive TRAb. PBMC RNA served as the TCR library source. This clonotype was found a few times. CDR3-region Arm-PCR and iRepertoire HTBI primers produced the TCR beta libraries. A single record per CDR3 protein comes from TCRdb applying MiXCR to the multiplex PCR reads. The sample consists of roughly 300,000 distinct CDR3 sequences, around 19% of them appearing once.

The clonotype originates from a female donor with Graves disease. The V call is TRBV9, the J call TRBJ1-4; no clear D gene. Sequencing used peripheral blood mononuclear cells (PBMCs), obtained when the disease was refractory, from a patient treated with antithyroid drugs. The CDR3 reads CASSVSAGPPTNEKLFF. DNA of the CDR3: TGTGCCAGCAGCGTCAGTGCGGGTCCTCCGACTAATGAAAAACTGTTTTTT.